This T cell receptor beta chain stems from a study of blood T cell repertoires in COVID-19. One Seattle source followed patients from active infection through their disease course. V shed 1 base and J 8 bases; nucleotides not matched to a gene: 4. This CDR3 region has 14 residues. Germline CDR1 and CDR2: MGHRA and YSYEKL. In this sample, this clone turned up a few times. In the source study's methods: How many nucleated cells were present was estimated from reference gene primer amplification. Sequencing was performed with immunoSEQ multiplex PCR; in TCRdb, only in-frame clones are kept and a portion is missing. The V and J calls and the clone size are those of that table, but D and trimming were determined from the DNA. The repertoire holds under 200,000 clones, with roughly 80% as singletons.

The specimen was peripheral blood. The sequence was obtained from a woman aged 70 to 79 with COVID-19, enrolled during active disease. The rearrangement uses TRBV4-1 and TRBJ2-4, with 8 bases fitting TRBD1. CDR3 sequence (DNA): TGCGCCAGCAGCCAAGTTCAGGGGGCAGACATTCAGTACTTC. Its translation is CASSQVQGADIQYF.